This T cell receptor (beta chain) was obtained from a study of post-analysis software for immune sequencing data. On the study more broadly: There were relapsing-remitting, secondary progressive and progressive-relapsing multiple sclerosis among the disease courses included.

About this clonotype itself: The antigen remains undetermined.

Unique molecular identifiers featured in each of the TCR beta cDNA libraries. Out of 1 to 10 million T cells, about 460,000 cDNA molecules were generated. TCRdb re-derived calls from the PCR reads in MiXCR, one entry per CDR3 protein. The table lists a few hundred thousand distinct CDR3 sequences, roughly 40% of them singletons, with 7.5% to 8.5% in the top ten. With 0 bases clipped from V and 0 bases from J, the junction kept 13 bases outside the gene matches. This CDR3 is 19 amino acids long. Germline V gives CDR1 DFQATT, CDR2 SNEGSKA (reference sequence). General observations from the study: Controls' normalized Chao1 diversity significantly exceeded that of multiple sclerosis patients. There were a handful of TRBV segments more frequent in patients than controls, and TRBV5-6, TRBV5-1 and TRBV20-1 were among them. Samples from a shared batch, those prepared together, strongly co-clustered by F measure.

What was sequenced was blood. The source is a girl aged 2 to 10 with multiple sclerosis. The chain employs TRBV20-1 and TRBJ1-5; TRBD1 agrees at 8 bases. In DNA form, the CDR3 reads TGCAGTGCTAGAGATACCCGGACAGGGATGGGGTATAGCAATCAGCCCCAGCATTTT. As protein: CSARDTRTGMGYSNQPQHF.